This entry lists 29 T cell receptor beta chains sequenced from one sample in a study of cytomegalovirus exposure and HLA in healthy donors. Produced via immunoSEQ multiplex PCR; TCRdb's table is partial and in-frame only. The sample contains 40,000 to 55,000 clones, about 90% of which appear only once. The material sequenced was PBMCs. The receptors come from a woman in her twenties or thirties in good health and CMV-seronegative.

The chain carries TRBV7-3 and TRBJ2-5, with 10 bases matching TRBD1. The CDR3 has 16 residues. The ends lost 5 bases at V and 1 base at J; junction bases unmatched: 7. Germline V gene data show CDR1 as SGHTA and CDR2 as FQGTGA. CDR3 sequence: CASSMGRTGGQETQYF. The CDR3 DNA follows: TGTGCCAGCAGCATGGGAAGGACAGGGGGCCAAGAGACCCAGTACTTC.

J is TRBJ1-3 and V is TRBV6-1, with D uncertain. The CDR3 spans 15 residues. Germline V gene lookup returns CDR1 MNHNS and CDR2 SASEGT. V was shortened by 5 bases and J by 0 bases, with 11 bases between the two germline ends. Written as DNA, the CDR3 is TGTGCCAGCAGTATCGACGGGGACTCTGGAAACACCATATATTTT. Its protein is CASSIDGDSGNTIYF.

The V call is TRBV5-1, the J call TRBJ1-5, with 7 bases fitting TRBD1. The CDR3 extends over 14 amino acids. V lost 0 bases and J lost 5; bases outside the gene matches: 2. Germline assignment: CDR1 SGHRS and CDR2 YFSETQ. The DNA for the CDR3 is TGCGCCAGCAGCTTGGATCAGGGGGATCAGCCCCAGCATTTT. It is translated as CASSLDQGDQPQHF.

The chain employs TRBV7-9 and TRBJ2-2, with D tentatively TRBD1 (5 bases). The V gene's germline CDR1 is SEHNR and CDR2 FQNEAQ (reference sequence). The V and J ends lost 2 bases and 0 bases respectively, with 19 bases between them. The CDR3 is 19 amino acids. The CDR3 DNA reads as TGTGCCAGCAGCTTATCAGGGATGAGTGTGCGACCGAACACCGGGGAGCTGTTTTTT. Translation gives CASSLSGMSVRPNTGELFF. Drawing the rest from reference TRBV7-9 and TRBJ2-2, the complete variable domain is DTGVSQNPRHKITKRGQNVTFRCDPISEHNRLYWYRQTLGQGPEFLTYFQNEAQLEKSRLLSDRFSAERPKGSFSTLEIQRTEQGDSAMYLCASSLSGMSVRPNTGELFFGEGSRLTVL.

The chain joins TRBV29-1 to TRBJ2-3; 9 bases map to TRBD1. From germline, CDR1 is SQVTM and CDR2 ANQGSEA. CDR3 length equals 18 residues. V gave up 3 bases and J gave up 4 bases; unmatched junction bases: 17. CDR3 DNA: TGCAGCGTTGAGGGGGGACAGGGTACAGGGGGGGCTCCAGATACGCAGTATTTT. This codes for CSVEGGQGTGGAPDTQYF.

The chain joins TRBV6-5 to TRBJ2-2; the match to TRBD2 covers 12 bases. The germline V gene has CDR1 MNHEY and CDR2 SVGAGI. This CDR3 has 15 amino acids. V shed 5 bases and J 7 bases; nucleotides not matched to a gene: 5. CDR3 DNA sequence: TGTGCCAGCAGTCTAGGGACTAGCGGGCTCGGGGAGCTGTTTTTT. It codes for CASSLGTSGLGELFF.

This clone was detected once. This chain uses TRBV7-9 with TRBJ2-3; TRBD1 matches 9 bases. This CDR3 is 15 amino acids long. With 4 bases clipped from V and 0 bases from J, the junction kept 2 bases outside the gene matches. CDR1 SEHNR and CDR2 FQNEAQ come from the germline V gene (reference sequence). The CDR3 spells CASSSGTGSTDTQYF. The CDR3 DNA reads as TGTGCCAGCAGCTCCGGGACAGGGAGCACAGATACGCAGTATTTT. Full variable domain (remainder filled in from reference TRBV7-9 and TRBJ2-3): DTGVSQNPRHKITKRGQNVTFRCDPISEHNRLYWYRQTLGQGPEFLTYFQNEAQLEKSRLLSDRFSAERPKGSFSTLEIQRTEQGDSAMYLCASSSGTGSTDTQYFGPGTRLTVL.

The V and J genes are TRBV9 and TRBJ1-1, with TRBD1 identical over 7 bases. The CDR3 sequence is 14 residues long. Trimming removed 0 bases from V and 3 bases from J; junction bases left unmatched: 2. Germline assignment: CDR1 SGDLS and CDR2 YYNGEE. CDR3 protein: CASSVEGAYTEAFF. The CDR3 DNA reads as TGTGCCAGCAGCGTAGAGGGGGCTTACACTGAAGCTTTCTTT.

The CDR3 protein is CASSYSFSVSSYEQYF. Written as DNA, the CDR3 is TGTGCCAGCAGTTACTCTTTCTCAGTGTCCTCCTACGAGCAGTACTTC. The chain couples TRBV6-5 to TRBJ2-7; D unclear. V lost 0 bases and J 0 bases, leaving 12 bases between the germline ends. The CDR3 loop spans 16 amino acids. CDR1 and CDR2 from the germline V gene are MNHEY and SVGAGI.

This sequence joins TRBV27 and TRBJ2-1, with D uncertain. CDR3 length: 14 residues. V gave up 3 bases and J gave up 6 bases, with 12 bases separating them. Germline V gene data show CDR1 as MNHEY and CDR2 as SMNVEV (reference sequence). CDR3 nucleotide sequence: TGTGCCAGCAGTTTTATTTGGGCCATCAATGAGCAGTTCTTC. Translating it yields CASSFIWAINEQFF.

V gene TRBV4-1 combines with J gene TRBJ2-4; weak D call: TRBD2 (6 bases). Trimming pared 0 bases from V and 7 bases from J, leaving 13 bases between. CDR3 length: 15 amino acids. Germline V gene lookup returns CDR1 MGHRA and CDR2 YSYEKL. Here the CDR3 reads CASSQDQLAQNIQYF. The CDR3 nucleotides are TGCGCCAGCAGCCAAGACCAACTAGCCCAGAACATTCAGTACTTC.

The sample holds a few counts of this clone. This chain connects TRBV28 to TRBJ2-3, with TRBD2 matching over 8 bases. Trimming cost V 7 bases and J 1 base; bases outside gene matches: 7. The CDR3 totals 15 residues. In germline, CDR1 is MDHEN, CDR2 SYDVKM. CDR3 coding DNA: TGTGCCAGCAATGAGCGGGAGATCGGCACAGATACGCAGTATTTT. Translated, it gives CASNEREIGTDTQYF.

This CDR3 reads CASSVQGTEAFF. CDR3 DNA sequence: TGTGCCAGCAGCGTACAGGGCACTGAAGCTTTCTTT. J is TRBJ1-1 and V is TRBV9, with D tentatively TRBD1 (5 bases). CDR1 and CDR2 (germline): SGDLS, YYNGEE. V lost 1 base and J 4 bases, leaving 5 bases between the germline ends. The CDR3 has 12 residues.

The chain carries TRBV5-1 and TRBJ2-3; 7 bases are shared with TRBD2. The ends lost 9 bases at V and 5 bases at J; junction bases unmatched: 9. The germline CDR1 and CDR2 sequences are SGHRS and YFSETQ. The CDR3 runs 13 residues. The CDR3 reads CATRSSGKDTQYF. CDR3 coding DNA: TGCGCCACCCGGTCTAGCGGTAAAGATACGCAGTATTTT.

V gene TRBV7-9 combines with J gene TRBJ2-3, with 7 bases fitting TRBD1. V was clipped by 1 base and J by 2 bases; unmatched bases: 6. Germline lookup yields CDR1 SEHNR and CDR2 FQNEAQ (reference sequence). CDR3 length: 16 residues. In DNA, the CDR3 is TGTGCCAGCAGCTTAGGGCTGGGACAGTACACAGATACGCAGTATTTT. Translation: CASSLGLGQYTDTQYF.

This chain uses TRBV7-8 with TRBJ2-7; TRBD1 matches 9 bases. J lost 12 bases, V lost 5 bases, and 14 bases had no gene match. This CDR3 spans 14 amino acids. Germline values: CDR1 SGHVS, CDR2 FQNEAQ. This CDR3 is CASSDQGQGFLRYF. CDR3 DNA sequence: TGTGCCAGCAGCGATCAGGGACAGGGCTTTTTGCGGTACTTC.

The chain has TRBV29-1 and TRBJ2-2; 11 positions agree with TRBD2. The CDR3 runs to 18 residues. Losses at the gene ends were 4 bases for V and 6 bases for J; bases not matched to a gene: 16. Germline lookup yields CDR1 SQVTM and CDR2 ANQGSEA. CDR3 sequence (DNA): TGCAGCGTTGGTATTTTTCTAGCGGGAGGATACCGTGCCGGGGAGCTGTTTTTT. It encodes CSVGIFLAGGYRAGELFF.

The chain uses TRBV28 and TRBJ1-5, with D possibly being TRBD1 (5 bases). V lost 4 bases and J lost 6, with 13 bases in between. The CDR3 is 14 residues long. Germline assignment: CDR1 MDHEN and CDR2 SYDVKM. CDR3 sequence: CASSSGGGRQPQHF. As DNA, the CDR3 is TGTGCCAGCAGTTCCGGGGGGGGACGTCAGCCCCAGCATTTT.

The rearrangement uses TRBV6-5 and TRBJ2-2; possible D gene TRBD2, 6 bases. The CDR3 has 15 amino acids. V dropped 6 bases and J dropped 2 bases, with 13 bases sitting between them. Per the germline V gene, CDR1 is MNHEY and CDR2 is SVGAGI. In DNA, the CDR3 is TGTGCCAGCAGGCGACTAGAAGCTAACACCGGGGAGCTGTTTTTT. It specifies CASRRLEANTGELFF.

This clone has a handful of counts. The gene calls are TRBV28 and TRBJ2-7; possibly TRBD1 for D (5 bases). The CDR3 contains 14 residues. With 2 bases removed from V and 5 bases from J, the gap between germline ends came to 13 bases. CDR1 and CDR2 from the germline V gene are MDHEN and SYDVKM. CDR3 coding DNA: TGTGCCAGCAGTTTAGTCGGCAGGGCCCACGAGCAGTACTTC. Amino acid sequence: CASSLVGRAHEQYF.

V and J are TRBV30 and TRBJ2-6, with D possibly matching TRBD1 (6 bases). The CDR3 sequence is 14 residues long. V dropped 3 bases and J dropped 4 bases, with 10 bases sitting between them. Germline lookup yields CDR1 GTSNPN and CDR2 SVGIG (reference sequence). CDR3 sequence (DNA): TGTGCCTGGAGGGGGACATTCGGGGCCAACGTCCTGACTTTC. Amino acid sequence: CAWRGTFGANVLTF.

J is TRBJ2-5 and V is TRBV7-9, with 12 bases that match TRBD2. V lost 3 bases to trimming and J lost 5 bases; unmatched junction nucleotides: 13. Germline-derived CDR1 and CDR2 are SEHNR and FQNEAQ (reference sequence). The CDR3 totals 18 residues. The CDR3 sequence: CASSFWLAGGAPLETQYF. In nucleotides, the CDR3 is TGTGCCAGCAGCTTTTGGCTAGCGGGAGGGGCTCCGTTGGAGACCCAGTACTTC.

This chain connects TRBV19 to TRBJ1-1; 7 bases map to TRBD1. The germline V gene has CDR1 LNHDA and CDR2 SQIVND (reference sequence). This CDR3 region has 14 residues. V dropped 6 bases and J dropped 4; count of bases not matched to a gene: 8. The CDR3 region is CASRLTGDGTEAFF. The CDR3 nucleotides read TGTGCCAGTAGACTTACAGGGGACGGCACTGAAGCTTTCTTT.

The gene calls are TRBV7-6 and TRBJ2-5; D not resolved. This CDR3 is 15 amino acids long. The germline CDR1 and CDR2 sequences are SGHVS and FNYEAQ. Trimming took off 1 base at V and 5 bases at J, with 14 bases between the two ends. CDR3: CASSLVALSSETQYF. Here the CDR3 DNA reads TGTGCCAGCAGCTTAGTCGCCCTTTCGAGTGAGACCCAGTACTTC. Full variable domain (outside the CDR3, taken from reference TRBV7-6 and TRBJ2-5): GAGVSQSPRYKVTKRGQDVALRCDPISGHVSLYWYRQALGQGPEFLTYFNYEAQQDKSGLPNDRFSAERPEGSISTLTIQRTEQRDSAMYRCASSLVALSSETQYFGPGTRLLVL.

The genes are TRBV6-5 and TRBJ1-5; 7 nucleotides agree with TRBD1. The trim removed 6 bases at V and 3 bases at J, leaving 5 bases unmatched. Germline V lookup: CDR1 MNHEY, CDR2 SVGAGI. The CDR3 is made up of 14 amino acids. The CDR3 DNA reads as TGTGCCAGCAGCTGGACAGGACCCAATCAGCCCCAGCATTTT. Encoded protein: CASSWTGPNQPQHF.

This clone was picked up one time. The gene calls are TRBV11-2 and TRBJ2-1; 9 bases match TRBD2. The CDR3 is 16 amino acids. Looked up from germline, CDR1 is SGHAT and CDR2 is FQNNGV. The V and J ends lost 2 bases and 4 bases, in that order; junction bases with no gene match: 6. The CDR3 region is CASSLPGLAGYNEQFF. CDR3 nucleotides: TGTGCCAGCAGCTTACCGGGGCTAGCGGGGTACAATGAGCAGTTCTTC. Supplemented by reference TRBV11-2 and TRBJ2-1, the full variable domain reads EAGVAQSPRYKIIEKRQSVAFWCNPISGHATLYWYQQILGQGPKLLIQFQNNGVVDDSQLPKDRFSAERLKGVDSTLKIQPAKLEDSAVYLCASSLPGLAGYNEQFFGPGTRLTVL.

The chain has TRBV11-2 and TRBJ2-6; D is undetermined. Germline values: CDR1 SGHAT, CDR2 FQNNGV. CDR3 length: 15 amino acids. Trimming shortened V by 5 bases and J by 1 base, and 9 bases separated the two germline ends. CDR3 loop: CASSQFGSGANVLTF. The CDR3, as DNA: TGTGCCAGCAGCCAATTCGGGTCTGGGGCCAACGTCCTGACTTTC.

The chain couples TRBV7-2 to TRBJ2-5, with TRBD2 matching 8 bases. The CDR3 sequence is 15 residues long. V lost 5 bases, J lost 4 bases, and 9 bases stayed unmatched. The V gene's germline CDR1 is SGHTA and CDR2 FQGNSA. The CDR3 loop reads CASSAPTTSGETQYF. The CDR3 nucleotides are TGTGCCAGCAGCGCCCCCACTACTAGCGGAGAGACCCAGTACTTC.

The chain joins TRBV27 to TRBJ2-5; 7 nucleotides agree with TRBD2. The V gene's germline CDR1 is MNHEY and CDR2 SMNVEV (reference sequence). This CDR3 is built from 15 residues. V shed 5 bases and J 4 bases; nucleotides not matched to a gene: 10. The CDR3 DNA sequence: TGTGCCAGCAGTCCCGGGGAGGGAGTCGGAGAGACCCAGTACTTC. Translated: CASSPGEGVGETQYF.